One sample yielded the 11 T cell receptor beta chains listed below, sequenced in a study of blood T cell repertoires in COVID-19. Measured with immunoSEQ multiplex PCR; TCRdb has only the in-frame clones, and not every one. The top ten hold about 8.6% of the sample, which has fewer than 200,000 clones, 86% seen once. Specimen: peripheral blood. The receptors come from a man aged 45-60 years with active or convalescent COVID-19.

The rearrangement links TRBV9 to TRBJ1-2; possible D gene TRBD1, 5 bases. This CDR3 has 15 residues. Trimming cost V 7 bases and J 1 base, with 17 bases left between them. The germline gives CDR1 SGDLS, CDR2 YYNGEE. The CDR3 protein is CASALMGGDNYGYTF. CDR3 bases: TGTGCCAGCGCTCTGATGGGAGGGGATAACTATGGCTACACCTTC.

V usage is TRBV3-1 (or the pseudogene TRBV3-2) and J usage is TRBJ2-7; possibly TRBD2 for D (5 bases). In germline, CDR1 is LGHDT, CDR2 YNNKEL (reference sequence). CDR3 size: 12 residues. Trimming cost V 4 bases and J 6 bases, with 10 bases left between them. The CDR3 reads CASSPHRGEQYF. CDR3 coding DNA: TGTGCCAGCAGCCCCCATCGGGGCGAGCAGTACTTC.

The chain carries TRBV5-1 and TRBJ2-3, with 12 bases lining up with TRBD2. J gave up 3 bases and V 3 bases, and 2 bases lay outside the gene matches. This CDR3 spans 15 amino acids. CDR1 and CDR2 from the germline V gene are SGHRS and YFSETQ. CDR3 in DNA: TGCGCCAGCAGCTCCCTAGCGGGAGGGACAGATACGCAGTATTTT. Translating gives CASSSLAGGTDTQYF. Full variable domain (rest looked up from reference TRBV5-1 and TRBJ2-3): KAGVTQTPRYLIKTRGQQVTLSCSPISGHRSVSWYQQTPGQGLQFLFEYFSETQRNKGNFPGRFSGRQFSNSRSEMNVSTLELGDSALYLCASSSLAGGTDTQYFGPGTRLTVL.

The chain carries TRBV5-1 and TRBJ2-7; tentatively, D is TRBD1 (5 bases). This CDR3 is 15 amino acids long. Looked up from germline, CDR1 is SGHRS and CDR2 is YFSETQ. The V gene lost 4 bases and the J gene lost 0 bases, with 14 bases spanning the gap. The CDR3 region has the DNA TGCGCCAGCAGCCCGATAGGGGATGGCTCCTACGAGCAGTACTTC. Translation: CASSPIGDGSYEQYF.

This rearrangement joins TRBV29-1 to TRBJ1-4; perhaps TRBD1 as D (6 bases). The CDR3 runs 15 residues. Trimming took off 3 bases at V and 0 bases at J, with 11 bases between the two ends. The germline V gene encodes CDR1 SQVTM and CDR2 ANQGSEA. DNA for the CDR3: TGCAGCGTTGAGGGGACACGTACAACTAATGAAAAACTGTTTTTT. Amino acids: CSVEGTRTTNEKLFF.

V gene TRBV4-1 combines with J gene TRBJ1-6, with no clear D. In germline, CDR1 is MGHRA, CDR2 YSYEKL. This CDR3 is built from 16 residues. V lost 5 bases and J 7 bases, leaving 18 bases between the germline ends. CDR3 sequence: CASSSILGGGNSPLHF. CDR3 sequence (DNA): TGCGCCAGCAGCTCAATACTAGGAGGAGGAAATTCACCCCTCCACTTT.

This chain connects TRBV11-3 to TRBJ2-7; maybe TRBD1 (6 bases). This CDR3 comprises 12 residues. V was clipped by 5 bases and J by 3 bases, with 8 bases between them. Germline V gene data show CDR1 as SGHNT and CDR2 as YENEEA. CDR3 DNA sequence: TGTGCCAGCAGCCGGGACAACTACGAGCAGTACTTC. This translates into CASSRDNYEQYF.

The chain recombines TRBV29-1 with TRBJ2-1, with D perhaps TRBD2 (5 bases). The CDR3 loop spans 13 amino acids. The V and J ends lost 0 bases and 6 bases respectively, with 9 bases between them. The germline V gene encodes CDR1 SQVTM and CDR2 ANQGSEA. The CDR3: CSVEEGSFNEQFF. CDR3 in DNA: TGCAGCGTTGAAGAGGGGAGCTTCAATGAGCAGTTCTTC.

This chain joins TRBV5-1 and TRBJ2-1, with a weak D call TRBD2 (5 bases). CDR3 size: 15 residues. V was cut by 4 bases and J by 8 bases, with 19 bases left in between. Looked up from germline, CDR1 is SGHRS and CDR2 is YFSETQ. CDR3 sequence: CASSRDIAGTDEQFF. The CDR3 coding sequence is TGCGCCAGCAGCCGCGATATTGCGGGTACCGATGAGCAGTTCTTC.

The CDR3 reads CASSNRVGYGYTF. In DNA, the CDR3 is TGTGCCAGCAGTAACAGGGTTGGGTATGGCTACACCTTC. The J gene is TRBJ1-2, the V gene TRBV12-3 or TRBV12-4, with D perhaps TRBD1 (6 bases). Trimming removed 5 bases from V and 5 bases from J, with 12 bases in between. The CDR3 is made up of 13 amino acids.

The chain carries TRBV19 and TRBJ2-1, with D possibly matching TRBD1 (5 bases). CDR3 length: 13 amino acids. V was cut by 8 bases and J by 9 bases, with 17 bases left in between. Per germline, CDR1 LNHDA and CDR2 SQIVND (reference sequence). DNA for the CDR3: TGTGCCAGTGGGTCAGACAGTGTTAGTGAGCAGTTCTTC. Its translation is CASGSDSVSEQFF.